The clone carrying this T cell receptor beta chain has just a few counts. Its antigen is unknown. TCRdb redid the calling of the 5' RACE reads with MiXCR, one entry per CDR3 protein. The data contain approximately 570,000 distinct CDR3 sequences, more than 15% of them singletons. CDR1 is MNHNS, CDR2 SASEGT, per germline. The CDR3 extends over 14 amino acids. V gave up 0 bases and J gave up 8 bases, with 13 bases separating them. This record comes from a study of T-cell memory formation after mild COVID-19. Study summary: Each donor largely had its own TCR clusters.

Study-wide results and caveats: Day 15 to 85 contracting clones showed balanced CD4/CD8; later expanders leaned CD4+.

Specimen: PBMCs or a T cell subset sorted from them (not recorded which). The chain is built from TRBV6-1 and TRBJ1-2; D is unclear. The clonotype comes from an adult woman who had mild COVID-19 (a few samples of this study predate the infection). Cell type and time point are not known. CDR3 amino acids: CASSEAVRSTGYTF. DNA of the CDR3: TGTGCCAGCAGTGAAGCAGTTCGGTCTACGGGCTACACCTTC.